Each of the 10 T cell receptor beta chains below was sequenced from the same sample in a study of CD8 T cells in ankylosing spondylitis. TCRdb re-called the 5' RACE reads with MiXCR, one entry per CDR3 protein. Among fewer than 400,000 distinct CDR3 sequences listed, under 15% were seen once. Source material: blood, either unsorted or a sorted T cell fraction (not recorded which). The receptors were sampled from a male donor with ankylosing spondylitis or in good health (not recorded which).

This clonotype has a count of ten or more. The DNA of the CDR3 is TGCGCCAGCCGCAAACTTCTGACTGAGGGCACTGAAGCTTTCTTT. Its protein product is CASRKLLTEGTEAFF. This sequence joins TRBV5-1 and TRBJ1-1; no definite D call. Germline CDR1 and CDR2: SGHRS and YFSETQ. V lost 7 bases, J lost 4 bases, and 20 bases lay in between. This CDR3 comprises 15 residues.

This clonotype occurred a few times. V gene TRBV20-1 combines with J gene TRBJ2-5; D may be TRBD1 (6 bases). Per germline, CDR1 DFQATT and CDR2 SNEGSKA (reference sequence). V dropped 0 bases and J dropped 4 bases, with 12 bases sitting between them. The CDR3 totals 14 residues. As DNA, the CDR3 is TGCAGTGCTAGAGACAGGGGCTCTCGAGAGACCCAGTACTTC. Its protein product is CSARDRGSRETQYF.

This clonotype was detected a few times. The chain combines TRBV4-1 with TRBJ2-1; maybe TRBD2 (5 bases). Germline CDR1 is MGHRA and CDR2 is YSYEKL. Trimming stripped 4 bases from V and 1 base from J, with 14 bases between. The CDR3 sequence is 16 residues long. CDR3 amino acids: CASSPLGGYSYNEQFF. As DNA, the CDR3 is TGCGCCAGCAGCCCCCTCGGCGGGTATTCCTACAATGAGCAGTTCTTC.

J is TRBJ1-5 and V is TRBV19; D is undetermined. Trimming took off 7 bases at V and 1 base at J, with 14 bases between the two ends. The CDR3 covers 15 residues. The germline gives CDR1 LNHDA, CDR2 SQIVND (reference sequence). CDR3 bases: TGTGCCAGTACCGAGGATAGGGTCAGCAATCAGCCCCAGCATTTT. Protein: CASTEDRVSNQPQHF.

The gene calls are TRBV4-1 and TRBJ2-1; TRBD2 agrees at 8 bases. The CDR3 is 17 amino acids. V lost 4 bases to trimming and J lost 3 bases; unmatched junction nucleotides: 11. Germline lookup yields CDR1 MGHRA and CDR2 YSYEKL. Here the CDR3 reads CASSRLPGGAGYNEQFF. The CDR3 DNA sequence: TGCGCCAGCAGCCGGCTACCCGGGGGGGCGGGCTACAATGAGCAGTTCTTC.

This chain links TRBV15 with TRBJ2-7, with 8 bases fitting TRBD1. The CDR3 extends over 14 amino acids. J lost 3 bases, V lost 1 base, and 2 bases had no gene match. Germline V CDR1 and CDR2: LNHNV, YYDKDF (reference sequence). The CDR3 region has the DNA TGTGCCACCAGCAGAGTACAGGGGGACTACGAGCAGTACTTC. Translation gives CATSRVQGDYEQYF.

V gene TRBV12-3 or TRBV12-4 combines with J gene TRBJ2-1; 9 nucleotides agree with TRBD1. The trim removed 3 bases at V and 3 bases at J, leaving 9 bases unmatched. CDR3 length equals 17 residues. CDR3 region: CASSFWPGTGLYNEQFF. CDR3 sequence (DNA): TGTGCCAGCAGTTTTTGGCCAGGGACAGGGCTCTACAATGAGCAGTTCTTC.

This sequence joins TRBV3-1 and TRBJ2-1; D may be TRBD1 (5 bases). Trimming took off 4 bases at V and 5 bases at J, with 18 bases between the two ends. The CDR3 extends over 16 amino acids. The germline gives CDR1 LGHDT, CDR2 YNNKEL (reference sequence). CDR3 amino acids: CASSPQGYWSHNEQFF. The CDR3 nucleotides read TGTGCCAGCAGCCCTCAGGGTTACTGGTCCCACAATGAGCAGTTCTTC.

The rearrangement links TRBV2 to TRBJ2-4; D may be TRBD2 (5 bases). Germline CDR1 is SNHLY and CDR2 is FYNNEI. The ends were cut back, 0 bases at V and 0 bases at J, with 9 bases in the middle. The CDR3 extends over 16 amino acids. The chain's CDR3 is CASSEALGLAKNIQYF. CDR3 DNA sequence: TGTGCCAGCAGTGAAGCGCTCGGACTAGCCAAAAACATTCAGTACTTC.

The V gene is TRBV5-1, the J gene TRBJ2-5; TRBD1 matches at 11 bases. V shed 4 bases and J 1 base; nucleotides not matched to a gene: 6. Germline V CDR1 and CDR2: SGHRS, YFSETQ. This CDR3 has 16 amino acids. CDR3 protein: CASSIGQGAPQETQYF. The CDR3 region has the DNA TGCGCCAGCAGCATCGGACAGGGGGCCCCCCAAGAGACCCAGTACTTC. Full variable domain (remainder filled in from reference TRBV5-1 and TRBJ2-5): KAGVTQTPRYLIKTRGQQVTLSCSPISGHRSVSWYQQTPGQGLQFLFEYFSETQRNKGNFPGRFSGRQFSNSRSEMNVSTLELGDSALYLCASSIGQGAPQETQYFGPGTRLLVL.